The 16 T cell receptor beta chains presented below share a single source sample, sequenced in a study of CD8 T cells in ankylosing spondylitis. TCRdb analysed the 5' RACE reads with MiXCR anew, one entry per CDR3 protein. The repertoire holds around 99,000 distinct CDR3 sequences, with 8.5% to 9% as singletons. Sequenced input: blood, either unsorted or a sorted T cell fraction (not recorded which). The receptors derive from a male donor with ankylosing spondylitis or in good health (not recorded which).

Written as DNA, the CDR3 is TGTGCCAGCATGGCTGGGGTGCGAGGAAACACCATATATTTT. As protein: CASMAGVRGNTIYF. The chain recombines TRBV7-9 with TRBJ1-3, with no clear D. Between the trimmed V and J ends, which lost 7 bases and 4 bases, there was a span of 14 bases. CDR3 size: 14 residues. Germline CDR1 reads SEHNR; CDR2 reads FQNEAQ (reference sequence).

This clonotype was found a few times. This chain connects TRBV6-1 to TRBJ2-2; TRBD1 matches 11 bases. With 6 bases clipped from V and 5 bases from J, the junction kept 8 bases outside the gene matches. Germline CDR1 reads MNHNS; CDR2 reads SASEGT. The CDR3 is made up of 16 amino acids. In nucleotides, the CDR3 is TGTGCCAGCAGACGATCCGGGACAGGGGGGACCGGGGAGCTGTTTTTT. This sequence encodes CASRRSGTGGTGELFF.

Regarding this clonotype: This may be a read error: a much more frequent sequence differs by one nucleotide. The J gene is TRBJ1-5, the V gene TRBV20-1; D is possibly TRBD1 (5 bases). The CDR3 consists of 18 residues. CDR1 is DFQATT and CDR2 is SNEGSKA in the germline V gene (reference sequence). The CDR3 DNA reads as TGCTGTGCTAGTCTCCTCCTGACGGACAAACCTAGCAATCAGCCCCAGCATTTT. Protein: CCASLLLTDKPSNQPQHF.

This clonotype was observed at least ten times. The rearrangement uses TRBV12-3 or TRBV12-4 and TRBJ2-1, with 15 bases matching TRBD2. This CDR3 has 15 residues. Losses at the gene ends were 5 bases for V and 7 bases for J; bases not matched to a gene: 3. The CDR3 sequence is CASSLGTSGGNEQFF. CDR3 bases: TGTGCCAGCAGTCTCGGGACTAGCGGGGGGAATGAGCAGTTCTTC.

With respect to this clonotype: A single base separates this from a much larger clone, so it may be a read error. The chain is built from TRBV5-1 and TRBJ2-7; TRBD2 agrees at 7 bases. The CDR3 has 14 residues. From germline, CDR1 is SGHRS and CDR2 YFSETQ. The CDR3 DNA follows: TGCGCCAGCGGCTTGTGGGGGGGATCCTACGAGCAGTACTTC. Encoded protein: CASGLWGGSYEQYF. Full variable domain (missing parts from reference TRBV5-1 and TRBJ2-7): KAGVTQTPRYLIKTRGQQVTLSCSPISGHRSVSWYQQTPGQGLQFLFEYFSETQRNKGNFPGRFSGRQFSNSRSEMNVSTLELGDSALYLCASGLWGGSYEQYFGPGTRLTVT.

This clonotype was recorded at least ten times. The chain is built from TRBV27 and TRBJ1-6; 8 bases align to TRBD1. The CDR3 spans 15 residues. Germline V gene lookup returns CDR1 MNHEY and CDR2 SMNVEV (reference sequence). Losses at the gene ends were 4 bases for V and 10 bases for J; bases not matched to a gene: 9. Here the CDR3 DNA reads TGTGCCAGCAGTTCTCAGGGGGCCGGACACTCACCCCTCCACTTT. Amino acid sequence: CASSSQGAGHSPLHF.

Ten or more counts support this clonotype. The J gene is TRBJ1-6, the V gene TRBV2, with TRBD1 identical over 8 bases. The CDR3 totals 15 residues. The V gene's germline CDR1 is SNHLY and CDR2 FYNNEI. V lost 9 bases to trimming and J lost 7 bases; unmatched junction nucleotides: 11. The DNA for the CDR3 is TGTGCCAGTGGGTATATGACAGGGGACAATTCACCCCTCCACTTT. It encodes CASGYMTGDNSPLHF.

This clonotype was recorded at least ten times. The gene calls are TRBV2 and TRBJ1-5; no definite D call. V was shortened by 0 bases and J by 2 bases, with 8 bases between the two germline ends. The CDR3 consists of 15 residues. CDR1 and CDR2 from the germline V gene are SNHLY and FYNNEI. CDR3 in DNA: TGTGCCAGCAGTGAAGCAACACGCGGCAATCAGCCCCAGCATTTT. Translation gives CASSEATRGNQPQHF.

This clonotype has a count of ten or more. The rearrangement links TRBV5-1 to TRBJ2-7; perhaps TRBD2 as D (5 bases). The CDR3 consists of 14 residues. The V gene's germline CDR1 is SGHRS and CDR2 YFSETQ. Trimming stripped 1 base from V and 3 bases from J, with 11 bases between. CDR3 sequence reads: CASSLNGEIYEQYF. The CDR3 DNA follows: TGCGCCAGCAGCTTGAACGGGGAAATCTACGAGCAGTACTTC.

This clonotype was recorded at least ten times. The chain carries TRBV6-1 and TRBJ1-2, with unresolved D. The germline CDR1 and CDR2 sequences are MNHNS and SASEGT. The CDR3 is 18 residues long. V lost 6 bases to trimming and J lost 4 bases, with 27 bases between them. CDR3 residues: CASSNPGPRASSGYGYTF. As DNA, the CDR3 is TGTGCCAGCAGCAACCCCGGGCCGAGGGCCAGCTCGGGCTATGGCTACACCTTC.

This clonotype was seen repeatedly, ten times or more. The chain carries TRBV27 and TRBJ2-2, with 11 bases lining up with TRBD2. CDR1 and CDR2 (germline): MNHEY, SMNVEV (reference sequence). CDR3 length: 18 amino acids. The J segment lost 0 bases and the V segment lost 6 bases, leaving 9 bases of the junction unmatched. The CDR3 region has the DNA TGTGCCAGCAGCCCAACTCTAGCGGGGGGCACGAACACCGGGGAGCTGTTTTTT. Protein: CASSPTLAGGTNTGELFF.

This clonotype was seen at least ten times. J is TRBJ1-1 and V is TRBV12-3 or TRBV12-4; D perhaps matches TRBD1 (5 bases). The CDR3 totals 12 residues. V was shortened by 5 bases and J by 5 bases, with 9 bases between the two germline ends. In DNA form, the CDR3 reads TGTGCCAGCAGTGGGGGTGAAACTGAAGCTTTCTTT. Its translation is CASSGGETEAFF.

The table lists this clonotype with many counts. This chain links TRBV20-1 with TRBJ2-5; weak D call: TRBD1 (6 bases). CDR3 length: 14 amino acids. From germline, CDR1 is DFQATT and CDR2 SNEGSKA (reference sequence). V shed 5 bases and J shed 5 bases, with 18 bases lying between them. The CDR3 sequence is CSAGITGQKETQYF. Written as DNA, the CDR3 is TGCAGTGCTGGGATTACAGGGCAAAAGGAGACCCAGTACTTC.

With regard to this clonotype: At one boundary the junction diverges from the germline segment, which might be a read error. The chain is built from TRBV7-9 and TRBJ2-7, with D possibly called TRBD1 or TRBD2 (5 bases each). The CDR3 totals 16 residues. Germline V CDR1 and CDR2: SEHNR, FQNEAQ (reference sequence). CDR3 nucleotide sequence: TGTGCCAGCAGCTTAGTCGGGGCCGGATTAAACTACGGGCAGTACTTC. As protein: CASSLVGAGLNYGQYF.

This clonotype showed up many times. The chain uses TRBV29-1 and TRBJ2-1; 9 nucleotides agree with TRBD1. Germline V CDR1 and CDR2: SQVTM, ANQGSEA. The CDR3 loop spans 15 amino acids. J was trimmed by 7 bases and V by 6 bases; bases with no gene match: 13. CDR3 coding DNA: TGCAGCGTCCCACCTCCGGGACAGGGACGAAATGAGCAGTTCTTC. It yields the protein CSVPPPGQGRNEQFF.

A remark on this clonotype: At one end, the junction sequence differs from germline, possibly due to a read error. The chain is built from TRBV9 and TRBJ2-7; 9 nucleotides match TRBD2. CDR3 size: 19 residues. Germline CDR1 is SGDLS and CDR2 is YYNGEE. CDR3 in DNA: TGTGTCAGCAGCGACACCACAGAACCGGGACTAGCTTTCTCCTACGAGCAGTACTTC. Its translation is CVSSDTTEPGLAFSYEQYF.